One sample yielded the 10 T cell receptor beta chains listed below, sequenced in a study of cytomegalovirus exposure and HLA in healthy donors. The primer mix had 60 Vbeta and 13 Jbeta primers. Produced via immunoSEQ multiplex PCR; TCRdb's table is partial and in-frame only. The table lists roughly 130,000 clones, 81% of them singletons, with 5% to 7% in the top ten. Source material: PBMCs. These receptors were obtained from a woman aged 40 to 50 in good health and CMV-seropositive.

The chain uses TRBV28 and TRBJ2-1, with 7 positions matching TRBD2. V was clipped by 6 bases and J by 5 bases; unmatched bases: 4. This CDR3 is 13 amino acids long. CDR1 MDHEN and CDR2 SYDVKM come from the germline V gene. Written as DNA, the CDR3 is TGTGCCAGCAGCCCGACTAGCCACAATGAGCAGTTCTTC. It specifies CASSPTSHNEQFF.

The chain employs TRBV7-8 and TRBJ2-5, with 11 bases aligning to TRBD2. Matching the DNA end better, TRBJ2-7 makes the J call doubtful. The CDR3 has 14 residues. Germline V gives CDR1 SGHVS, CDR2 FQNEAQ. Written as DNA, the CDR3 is TGTGCCAGCAGCCTGACTAGCGGGGCCTACGAGCAGTACTTC. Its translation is CASSLTSGAYEQYF.

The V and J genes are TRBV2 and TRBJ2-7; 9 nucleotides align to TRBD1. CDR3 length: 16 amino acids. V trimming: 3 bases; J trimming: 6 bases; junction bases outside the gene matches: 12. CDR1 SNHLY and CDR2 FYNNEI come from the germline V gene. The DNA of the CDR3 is TGTGCCAGCAGTGAGACTAAACAGGGGGCGCGGGGCGAGCAGTACTTC. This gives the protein CASSETKQGARGEQYF. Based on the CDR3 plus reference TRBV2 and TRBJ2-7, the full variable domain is EPEVTQTPSHQVTQMGQEVILRCVPISNHLYFYWYRQILGQKVEFLVSFYNNEISEKSEIFDDQFSVERPDGSNFTLKIRSTKLEDSAMYFCASSETKQGARGEQYFGPGTRLTVT.

The CDR3: CASSLGGSGADTQYF. CDR3 nucleotides: TGTGCCAGCAGCTTAGGCGGGAGCGGCGCAGATACGCAGTATTTT. The chain combines TRBV7-3 with TRBJ2-3; 7 bases line up with TRBD2. V lost 2 bases, J lost 4 bases, and 6 bases stayed unmatched. CDR1 and CDR2 (germline): SGHTA, FQGTGA. The CDR3 length is 15 residues.

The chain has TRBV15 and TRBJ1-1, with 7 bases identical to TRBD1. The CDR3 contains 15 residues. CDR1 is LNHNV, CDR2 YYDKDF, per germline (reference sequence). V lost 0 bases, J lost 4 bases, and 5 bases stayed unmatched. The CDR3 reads CATSRDQGVGTEAFF. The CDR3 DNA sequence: TGTGCCACCAGCAGAGATCAGGGGGTCGGCACTGAAGCTTTCTTT.

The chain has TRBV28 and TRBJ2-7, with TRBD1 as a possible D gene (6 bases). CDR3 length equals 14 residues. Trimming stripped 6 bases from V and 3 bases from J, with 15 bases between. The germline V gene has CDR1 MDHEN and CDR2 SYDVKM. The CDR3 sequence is CASSSPDSIYEQYF. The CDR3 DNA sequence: TGTGCCAGCAGCTCCCCGGACAGCATCTACGAGCAGTACTTC.

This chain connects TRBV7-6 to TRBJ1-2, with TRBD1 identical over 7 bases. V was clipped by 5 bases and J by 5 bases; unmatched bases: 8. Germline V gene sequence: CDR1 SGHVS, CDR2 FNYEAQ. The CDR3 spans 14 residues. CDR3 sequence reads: CASSPTPGGYGYTF. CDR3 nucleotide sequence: TGTGCCAGCAGCCCTACCCCAGGGGGATATGGCTACACCTTC.

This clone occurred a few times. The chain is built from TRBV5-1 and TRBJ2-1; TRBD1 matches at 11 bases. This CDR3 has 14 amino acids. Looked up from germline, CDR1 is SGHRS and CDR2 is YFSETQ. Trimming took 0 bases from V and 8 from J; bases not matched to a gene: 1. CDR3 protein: CASSLGGQGDEQFF. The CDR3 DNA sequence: TGCGCCAGCAGCTTGGGGGGACAGGGGGATGAGCAGTTCTTC.

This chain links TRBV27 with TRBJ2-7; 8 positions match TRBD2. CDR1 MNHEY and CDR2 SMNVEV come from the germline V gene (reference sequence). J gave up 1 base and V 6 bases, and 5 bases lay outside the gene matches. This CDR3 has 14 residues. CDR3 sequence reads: CASRPIAGSYEQYF. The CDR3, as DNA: TGTGCCAGCAGACCGATAGCGGGATCCTACGAGCAGTACTTC.

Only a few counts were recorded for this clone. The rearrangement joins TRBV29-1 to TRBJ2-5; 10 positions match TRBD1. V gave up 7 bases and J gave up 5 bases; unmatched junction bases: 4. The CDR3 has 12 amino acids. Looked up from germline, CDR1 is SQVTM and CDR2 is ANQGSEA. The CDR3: CSERTGGETQYF. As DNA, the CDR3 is TGCAGCGAGCGGACAGGGGGGGAGACCCAGTACTTC.